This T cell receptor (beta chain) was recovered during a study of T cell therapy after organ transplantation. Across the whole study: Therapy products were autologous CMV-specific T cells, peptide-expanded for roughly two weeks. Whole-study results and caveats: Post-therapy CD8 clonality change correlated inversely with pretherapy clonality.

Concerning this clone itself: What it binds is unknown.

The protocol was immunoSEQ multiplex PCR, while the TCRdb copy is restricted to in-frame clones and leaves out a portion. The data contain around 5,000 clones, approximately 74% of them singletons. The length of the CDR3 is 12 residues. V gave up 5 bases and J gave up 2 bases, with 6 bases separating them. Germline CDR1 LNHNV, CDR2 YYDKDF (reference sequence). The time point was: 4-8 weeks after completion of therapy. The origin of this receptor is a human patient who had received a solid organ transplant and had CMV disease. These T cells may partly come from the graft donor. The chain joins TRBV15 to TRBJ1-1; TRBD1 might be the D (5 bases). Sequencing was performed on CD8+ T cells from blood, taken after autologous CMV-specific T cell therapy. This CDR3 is CATSGGNTEAFF. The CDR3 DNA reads TGTGCCACCAGCGGGGGTAACACTGAAGCTTTCTTT.